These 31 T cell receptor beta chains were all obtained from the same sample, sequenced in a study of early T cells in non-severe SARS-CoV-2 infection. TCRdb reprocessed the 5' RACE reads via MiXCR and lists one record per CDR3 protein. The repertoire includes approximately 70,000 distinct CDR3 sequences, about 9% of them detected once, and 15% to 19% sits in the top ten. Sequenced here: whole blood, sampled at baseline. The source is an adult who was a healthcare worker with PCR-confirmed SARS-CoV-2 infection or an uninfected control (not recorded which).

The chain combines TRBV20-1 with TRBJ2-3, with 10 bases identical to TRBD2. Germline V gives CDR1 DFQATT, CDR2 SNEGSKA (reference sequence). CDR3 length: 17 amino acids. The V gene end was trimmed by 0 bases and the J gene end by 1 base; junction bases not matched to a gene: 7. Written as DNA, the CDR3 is TGCAGTGCTAGAGACCCGAGCGGGAGGGGGCGCACAGATACGCAGTATTTT. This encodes CSARDPSGRGRTDTQYF.

This CDR3 is CASSYVPEDHREQYF. The CDR3 coding sequence is TGTGCCAGCAGTTACGTTCCTGAGGATCACCGCGAGCAGTACTTC. This chain connects TRBV6-6 to TRBJ2-7; D remains unclear. Trimming removed 2 bases from V and 6 bases from J, with 17 bases in between. The CDR3 has 15 residues. Germline CDR1 MNHNY, CDR2 SVGAGI (reference sequence).

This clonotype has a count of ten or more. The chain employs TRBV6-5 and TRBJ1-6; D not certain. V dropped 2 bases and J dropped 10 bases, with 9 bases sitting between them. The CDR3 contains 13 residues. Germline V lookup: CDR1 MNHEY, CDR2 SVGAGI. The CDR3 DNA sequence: TGTGCCAGCAGTTACGTCCTGGCCTCACCCCTCCACTTT. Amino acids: CASSYVLASPLHF.

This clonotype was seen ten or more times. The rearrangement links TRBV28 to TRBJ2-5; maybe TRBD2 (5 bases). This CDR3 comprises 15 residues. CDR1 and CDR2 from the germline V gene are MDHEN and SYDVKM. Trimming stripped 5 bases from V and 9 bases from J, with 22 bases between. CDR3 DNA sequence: TGTGCCAGCAGTAGAAGAGGTAGCGAGACGCCCCCCCAGTACTTC. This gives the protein CASSRRGSETPPQYF. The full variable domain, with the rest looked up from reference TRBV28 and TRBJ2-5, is DVKVTQSSRYLVKRTGEKVFLECVQDMDHENMFWYRQDPGLGLRLIYFSYDVKMKEKGDIPEGYSVSREKKERFSLILESASTNQTSMYLCASSRRGSETPPQYFGPGTRLLVL.

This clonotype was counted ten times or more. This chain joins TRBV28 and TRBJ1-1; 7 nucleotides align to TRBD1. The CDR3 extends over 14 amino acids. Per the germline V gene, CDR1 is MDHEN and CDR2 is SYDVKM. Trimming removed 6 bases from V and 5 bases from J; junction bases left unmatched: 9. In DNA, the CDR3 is TGTGCCAGCAGAGAGACAGGGCGGGGGACTGAAGCTTTCTTT. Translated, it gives CASRETGRGTEAFF.

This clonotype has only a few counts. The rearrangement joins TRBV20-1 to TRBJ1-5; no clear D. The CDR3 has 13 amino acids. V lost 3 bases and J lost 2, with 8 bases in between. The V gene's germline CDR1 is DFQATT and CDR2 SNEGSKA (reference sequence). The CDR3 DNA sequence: TGCAGTGCTAGGGACTCTCGCAATCAGCCCCAGCATTTT. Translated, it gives CSARDSRNQPQHF.

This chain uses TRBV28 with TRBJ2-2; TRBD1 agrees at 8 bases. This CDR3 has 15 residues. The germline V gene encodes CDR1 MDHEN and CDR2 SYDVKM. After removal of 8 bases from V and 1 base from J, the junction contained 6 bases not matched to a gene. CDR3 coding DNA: TGTGCCAGCTGGGACAGGTCGGAGAACACCGGGGAGCTGTTTTTT. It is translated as CASWDRSENTGELFF. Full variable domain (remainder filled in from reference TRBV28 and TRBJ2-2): DVKVTQSSRYLVKRTGEKVFLECVQDMDHENMFWYRQDPGLGLRLIYFSYDVKMKEKGDIPEGYSVSREKKERFSLILESASTNQTSMYLCASWDRSENTGELFFGEGSRLTVL.

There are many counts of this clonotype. The CDR3 is CASSIYLNTEAFF. CDR3 sequence (DNA): TGTGCCAGCAGTATTTACCTGAACACTGAAGCTTTCTTT. This sequence joins TRBV12-3 or TRBV12-4 and TRBJ1-1; no firm D call. Trimming shortened V by 5 bases and J by 0 bases, and 7 bases separated the two germline ends. This CDR3 has 13 residues.

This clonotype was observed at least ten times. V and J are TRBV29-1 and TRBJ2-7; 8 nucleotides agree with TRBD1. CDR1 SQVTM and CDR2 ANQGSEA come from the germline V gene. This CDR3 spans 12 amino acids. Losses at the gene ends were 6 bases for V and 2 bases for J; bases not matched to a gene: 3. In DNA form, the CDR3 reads TGCAGCGTCGCGGACAGGGCCTACGAGCAGTACTTC. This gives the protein CSVADRAYEQYF.

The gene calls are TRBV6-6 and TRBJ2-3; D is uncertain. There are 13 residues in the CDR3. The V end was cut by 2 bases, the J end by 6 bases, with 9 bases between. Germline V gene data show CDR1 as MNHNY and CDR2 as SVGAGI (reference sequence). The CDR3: CASSYTRWDTQYF. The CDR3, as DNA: TGTGCCAGCAGTTACACTCGCTGGGATACGCAGTATTTT.

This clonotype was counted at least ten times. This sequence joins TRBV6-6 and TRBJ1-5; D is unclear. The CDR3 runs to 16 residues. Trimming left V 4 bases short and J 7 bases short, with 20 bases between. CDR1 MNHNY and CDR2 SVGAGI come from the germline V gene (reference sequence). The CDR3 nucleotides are TGTGCCAGCAGTTTCAGAACCCAAGACCCGGGGCAGCCCCAGCATTTT. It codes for CASSFRTQDPGQPQHF.

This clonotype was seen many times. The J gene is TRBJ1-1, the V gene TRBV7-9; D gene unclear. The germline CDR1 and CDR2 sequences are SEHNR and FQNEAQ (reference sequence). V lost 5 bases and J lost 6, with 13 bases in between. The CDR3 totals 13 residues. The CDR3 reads CASSRVGRPEAFF. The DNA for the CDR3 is TGTGCCAGCAGCAGAGTCGGGAGGCCTGAAGCTTTCTTT.

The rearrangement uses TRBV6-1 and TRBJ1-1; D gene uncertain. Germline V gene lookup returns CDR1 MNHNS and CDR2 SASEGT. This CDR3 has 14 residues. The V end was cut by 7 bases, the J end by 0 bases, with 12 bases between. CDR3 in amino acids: CASTREGMNTEAFF. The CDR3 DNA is TGTGCCAGCACCCGAGAGGGCATGAACACTGAAGCTTTCTTT.

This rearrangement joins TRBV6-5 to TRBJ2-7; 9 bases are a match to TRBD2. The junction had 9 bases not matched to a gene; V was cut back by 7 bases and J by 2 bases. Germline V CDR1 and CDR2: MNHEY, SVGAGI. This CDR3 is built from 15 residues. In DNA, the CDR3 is TGTGCCAGCAAACGCCTAGCGGGACTGACCTACGAGCAGTACTTC. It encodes CASKRLAGLTYEQYF.

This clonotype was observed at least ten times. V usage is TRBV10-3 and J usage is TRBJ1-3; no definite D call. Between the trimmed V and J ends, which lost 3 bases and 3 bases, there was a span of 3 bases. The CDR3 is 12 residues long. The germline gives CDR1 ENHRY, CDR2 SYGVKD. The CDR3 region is CAISDDGNTIYF. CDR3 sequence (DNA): TGTGCCATCAGTGATGATGGAAACACCATATATTTT.

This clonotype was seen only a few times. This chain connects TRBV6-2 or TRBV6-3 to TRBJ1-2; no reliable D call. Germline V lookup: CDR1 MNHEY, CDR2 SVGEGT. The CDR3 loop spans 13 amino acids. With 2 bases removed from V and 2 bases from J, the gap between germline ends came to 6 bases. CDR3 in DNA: TGTGCCAGCAGTTACCGCGTAAACTATGGCTACACCTTC. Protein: CASSYRVNYGYTF.

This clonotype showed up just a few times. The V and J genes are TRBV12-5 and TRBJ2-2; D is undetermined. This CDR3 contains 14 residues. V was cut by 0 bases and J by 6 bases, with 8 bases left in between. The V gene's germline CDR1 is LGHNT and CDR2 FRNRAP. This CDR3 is CASGLVPGSGELFF. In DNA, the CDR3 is TGTGCTAGTGGTTTGGTACCAGGATCCGGGGAGCTGTTTTTT.

CDR3 amino acids: CASSLVQVNTEAFF. DNA of the CDR3: TGTGCCAGCAGTTTAGTACAGGTGAACACTGAAGCTTTCTTT. V is TRBV28 and J is TRBJ1-1; weak D call: TRBD1 (5 bases). CDR1 MDHEN and CDR2 SYDVKM come from the germline V gene. V lost 2 bases to trimming and J lost 0 bases, with 7 bases between them. There are 14 residues in the CDR3.

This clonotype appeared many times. CDR3 amino acids: CASSLAVTGVETQYF. DNA of the CDR3: TGTGCCAGCAGCTTAGCTGTGACAGGGGTAGAGACCCAGTACTTC. The V call is TRBV7-8, the J call TRBJ2-5; TRBD1 aligns across 8 bases. The CDR3 contains 15 residues. CDR1 SGHVS and CDR2 FQNEAQ come from the germline V gene. J lost 4 bases, V lost 0 bases, and 4 bases had no gene match.

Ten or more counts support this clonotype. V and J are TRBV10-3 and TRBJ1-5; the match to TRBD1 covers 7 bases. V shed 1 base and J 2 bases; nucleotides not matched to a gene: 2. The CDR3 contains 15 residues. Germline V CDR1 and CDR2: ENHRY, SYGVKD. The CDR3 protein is CAISEYRGGNQPQHF. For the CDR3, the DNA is TGTGCCATCAGTGAGTACAGGGGAGGCAATCAGCCCCAGCATTTT.

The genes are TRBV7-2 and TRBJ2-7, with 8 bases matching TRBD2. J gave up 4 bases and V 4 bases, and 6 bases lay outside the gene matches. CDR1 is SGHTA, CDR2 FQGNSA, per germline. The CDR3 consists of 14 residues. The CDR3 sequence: CASSSRTSFYEQYF. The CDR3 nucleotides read TGTGCCAGCAGCTCTCGGACTAGCTTTTACGAGCAGTACTTC.

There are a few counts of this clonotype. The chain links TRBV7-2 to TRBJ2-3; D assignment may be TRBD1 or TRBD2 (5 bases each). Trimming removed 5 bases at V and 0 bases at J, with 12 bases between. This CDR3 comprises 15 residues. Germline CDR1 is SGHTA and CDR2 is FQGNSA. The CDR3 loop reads CASSLFGTSTDTQYF. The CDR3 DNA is TGTGCCAGCAGCCTTTTCGGGACGAGCACAGATACGCAGTATTTT. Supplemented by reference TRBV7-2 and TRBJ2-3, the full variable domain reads GAGVSQSPSNKVTEKGKDVELRCDPISGHTALYWYRQSLGQGLEFLIYFQGNSAPDKSGLPSDRFSAERTGGSVSTLTIQRTQQEDSAVYLCASSLFGTSTDTQYFGPGTRLTVL.

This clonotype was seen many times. CDR3 nucleotides: TGTGCCAGCAGTGTAATGGCAGGGGTCAGCTACGAGCAGTACTTC. It translates to CASSVMAGVSYEQYF. The chain uses TRBV28 and TRBJ2-7; the D gene is possibly TRBD1 (6 bases). V was shortened by 5 bases and J by 3 bases, with 17 bases between the two germline ends. The CDR3 is 15 amino acids. CDR1 and CDR2 from the germline V gene are MDHEN and SYDVKM.

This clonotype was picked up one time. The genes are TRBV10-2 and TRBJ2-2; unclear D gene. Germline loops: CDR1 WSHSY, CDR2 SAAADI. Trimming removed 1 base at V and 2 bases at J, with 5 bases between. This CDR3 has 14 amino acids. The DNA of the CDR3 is TGCGCCAGCAGTGAGTGGAGTAACACCGGGGAGCTGTTTTTT. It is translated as CASSEWSNTGELFF.

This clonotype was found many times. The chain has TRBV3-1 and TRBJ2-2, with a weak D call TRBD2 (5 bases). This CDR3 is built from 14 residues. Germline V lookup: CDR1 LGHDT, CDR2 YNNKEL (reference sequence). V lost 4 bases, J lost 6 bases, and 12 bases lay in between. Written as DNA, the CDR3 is TGTGCCAGCAGCCTGAACGCGGGTTCCGGGGAGCTGTTTTTT. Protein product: CASSLNAGSGELFF.

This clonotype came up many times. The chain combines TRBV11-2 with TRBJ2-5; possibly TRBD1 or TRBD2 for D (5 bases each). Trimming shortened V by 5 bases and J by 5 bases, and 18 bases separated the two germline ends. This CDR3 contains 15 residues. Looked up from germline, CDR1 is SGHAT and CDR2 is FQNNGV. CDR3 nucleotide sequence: TGTGCCAGCAGCCAGTTGGGGGTATTTGGGGAGACCCAGTACTTC. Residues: CASSQLGVFGETQYF.

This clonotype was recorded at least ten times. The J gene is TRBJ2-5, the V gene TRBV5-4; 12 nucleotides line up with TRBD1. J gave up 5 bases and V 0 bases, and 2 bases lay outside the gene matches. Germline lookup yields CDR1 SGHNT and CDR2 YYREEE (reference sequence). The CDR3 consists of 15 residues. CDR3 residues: CASSLGDRGRETQYF. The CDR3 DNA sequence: TGTGCCAGCAGCTTGGGGGACAGGGGGCGGGAGACCCAGTACTTC. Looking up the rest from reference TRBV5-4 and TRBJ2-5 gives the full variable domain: ETGVTQSPTHLIKTRGQQVTLRCSSQSGHNTVSWYQQALGQGPQFIFQYYREEENGRGNFPPRFSGLQFPNYSSELNVNALELDDSALYLCASSLGDRGRETQYFGPGTRLLVL.

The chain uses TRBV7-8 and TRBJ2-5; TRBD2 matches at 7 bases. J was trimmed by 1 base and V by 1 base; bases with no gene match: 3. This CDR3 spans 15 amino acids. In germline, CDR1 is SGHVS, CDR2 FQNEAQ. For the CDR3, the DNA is TGTGCCAGCAGCTTAGGTCTAGCGGCCCAAGAGACCCAGTACTTC. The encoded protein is CASSLGLAAQETQYF.

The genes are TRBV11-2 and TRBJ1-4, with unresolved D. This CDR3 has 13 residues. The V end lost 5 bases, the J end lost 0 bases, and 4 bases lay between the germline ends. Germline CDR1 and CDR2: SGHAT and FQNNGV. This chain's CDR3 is CASSRTTNEKLFF. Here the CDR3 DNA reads TGTGCCAGCAGCCGGACAACTAATGAAAAACTGTTTTTT.

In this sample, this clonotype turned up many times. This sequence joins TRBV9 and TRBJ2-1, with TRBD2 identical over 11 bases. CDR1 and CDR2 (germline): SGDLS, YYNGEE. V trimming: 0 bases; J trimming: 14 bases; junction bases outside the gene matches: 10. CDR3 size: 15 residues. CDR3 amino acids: CASSVDPQGLAAEFF. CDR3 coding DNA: TGTGCCAGCAGCGTAGATCCGCAGGGACTAGCGGCGGAGTTCTTC. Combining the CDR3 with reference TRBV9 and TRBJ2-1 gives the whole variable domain DSGVTQTPKHLITATGQRVTLRCSPRSGDLSVYWYQQSLDQGLQFLIQYYNGEERAKGNILERFSAQQFPDLHSELNLSSLELGDSALYFCASSVDPQGLAAEFFGPGTRLTVL.

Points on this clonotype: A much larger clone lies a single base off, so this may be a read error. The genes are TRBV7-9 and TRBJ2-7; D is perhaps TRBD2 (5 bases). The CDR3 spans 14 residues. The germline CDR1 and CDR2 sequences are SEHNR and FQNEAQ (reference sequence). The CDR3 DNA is TGTGCCAGCAGCTTAGGAGGGAGCTCCTACAAGCAGTACTTC. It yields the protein CASSLGGSSYKQYF.